A selection of T cell receptor beta chains follows, all from one sample in a study of patients and donors after allogeneic stem cell transplantation. TCRdb independently ran MiXCR on the RT-PCR reads; one entry per CDR3 protein. Among 110,000 or so distinct CDR3 sequences listed, around 33% were seen once. Sequencing was performed on blood, either unsorted or a sorted T cell fraction (not recorded which). All receptors come from a human donor who was either an allogeneic HSCT recipient or a stem cell or donor lymphocyte infusion donor (not recorded which). It is not recorded whose cells these are; they may come from a transplant donor. The CDR3 runs from the conserved cysteine through the conserved F or W. Fields, in order: J gene, D gene, clone size, V gene, CDR3 DNA, CDR3 protein. The D gene is left open where the match is weak. Size tells how often a clone was seen (once, few, many) or the class of an expanded clone, and some rows leave it out.

J: TRBJ1-1
D: NA
size: NA
V: TRBV12-3/TRBV12-4
DNA: TGTGCCAGCAGTTTATGGTACGATTCCAACACTGAAGCTTTCTTT
CDR3: CASSLWYDSNTEAFF

J: TRBJ2-3
D: TRBD2
size: NA
V: TRBV5-5
DNA: TGTGCCAGCAGCTTGCCCTCGGCTAGCGGAGCGAGGAATACGCAGTATTTT
CDR3: CASSLPSASGARNTQYF

J: TRBJ1-2
D: TRBD1
size: many
V: TRBV5-1
DNA: TGCGCCAGCAGCTGGGCCGGGACAGGGAATGGCTACACCTTC
CDR3: CASSWAGTGNGYTF

J: TRBJ1-1
D: NA
size: many
V: TRBV20-1
DNA: TGCAGTGCTAGAGGTAGAAGGAACACTGAAGCTTTCTTT
CDR3: CSARGRRNTEAFF

J: TRBJ2-1
D: TRBD2
size: NA
V: TRBV7-2
DNA: TGTGCCAGCAGCTTATTCGGACTAGCGGGATCTTGGAGAAATGAGCAGTTCTTC
CDR3: CASSLFGLAGSWRNEQFF

J: TRBJ2-5
D: TRBD1
size: NA
V: TRBV7-9
DNA: TGTGCCAGCAGCCCTAGGACAGGGAGAGAGACCCAGTACTTC
CDR3: CASSPRTGRETQYF

J: TRBJ1-2
D: NA
size: NA
V: TRBV11-2
DNA: TGTGCCAGCAGCTTTGGACCGTCTAACTATGGCTACACCTTC
CDR3: CASSFGPSNYGYTF

J: TRBJ2-5
D: NA
size: NA
V: TRBV18
DNA: TGTGCCAGCTCACCATTTGAGGGGGGGCAAGAGACCCAGTACTTC
CDR3: CASSPFEGGQETQYF

J: TRBJ1-5
D: NA
size: few
V: TRBV16
DNA: TGTGCCAGCAGCCCCCTGCACGTCCCCCAGCATTTT
CDR3: CASSPLHVPQHF

J: TRBJ1-4
D: NA
size: NA
V: TRBV9
DNA: TGTGCCAGCAGCGCGGGGGGGGCTGCTAATGAAAAACTGTTTTTT
CDR3: CASSAGGAANEKLFF

J: TRBJ1-1
D: NA
size: many
V: TRBV10-3
DNA: TGTGCCAGCCGGGGAACGAACACTGAAGCTTTCTTT
CDR3: CASRGTNTEAFF

J: TRBJ1-2
D: TRBD1
size: few
V: TRBV2
DNA: TGTGCCAGCAGCGCGGACAGGGGAACAATCATGTCTGGCTACACCTTC
CDR3: CASSADRGTIMSGYTF

J: TRBJ2-2
D: NA
size: NA
V: TRBV11-2
DNA: TGTGCCAGCAGCTTAGGACAGTCGACGGGGGAGCTGTTTTTT
CDR3: CASSLGQSTGELFF

J: TRBJ1-1
D: TRBD1
size: few
V: TRBV7-9
DNA: TGTGCCAGCAGCCCGTTAGACAGGGTGAACACTGAAGCTTTCTTT
CDR3: CASSPLDRVNTEAFF

J: TRBJ2-1
D: NA
size: NA
V: TRBV20-1
DNA: TGCAGTGCTAGCGATGACAGAACCTACAATGAGCAGTTCTTC
CDR3: CSASDDRTYNEQFF

J: TRBJ2-3
D: TRBD2
size: NA
V: TRBV4-3
DNA: TGCGCCAGCAGCCAAGGCAGCGGGAGATCAGATACGCAGTATTTT
CDR3: CASSQGSGRSDTQYF

J: TRBJ1-5
D: NA
size: few
V: TRBV2
DNA: TGTGCCAGCAGGCTGCGGGGGCAGCCCCAGCATTTT
CDR3: CASRLRGQPQHF

J: TRBJ1-4
D: TRBD1
size: NA
V: TRBV7-2
DNA: TGTGCCAGCAGCTCGTACAGGGGGCTGAATGAAAAACTGTTTTTT
CDR3: CASSSYRGLNEKLFF

J: TRBJ2-3
D: NA
size: few
V: TRBV7-3
DNA: TGTGCCAGCAGCTTGGCGGGTTTCACAGATACGCAGTATTTT
CDR3: CASSLAGFTDTQYF

J: TRBJ1-5
D: NA
size: few
V: TRBV28
DNA: TGTGCCAGCGGTGGCCGCAATCAGCCCCAGCATTTT
CDR3: CASGGRNQPQHF

J: TRBJ2-3
D: NA
size: NA
V: TRBV20-1
DNA: TGCAGTGCCCAGGCCTCCCAGGGCCCAGATACGCAGTATTTT
CDR3: CSAQASQGPDTQYF

J: TRBJ2-7
D: TRBD1
size: NA
V: TRBV5-1
DNA: TGCGCCAGCAGCTTGCGGACAGGGGCCTACGAGCAGTACTTC
CDR3: CASSLRTGAYEQYF